This is a list of T cell receptor beta chains from one sample in a study of T cell responses to AZD1222 COVID-19 vaccine. TCRdb keeps only in-frame clones here, not all; method: immunoSEQ multiplex PCR. The sample contains 110,000 or so clones, approximately 83% of which appear only once. This sample comprised peripheral blood, obtained on day 0 of AZD1222 vaccination. The receptor source for this set is an adult in good health. Each CDR3 is given with its conserved first and last residue. The D gene is left open where the match is weak. Only part of the rows carry a size: once, few, many, or a class if the clone is expanded.

CDR3 DNA: TGTGCCAGCAGCTTGGGTACAGGGGGGGCCTATGGCTACACCTTC; CDR3 protein: CASSLGTGGAYGYTF; D gene: TRBD1; J gene: TRBJ1-2; V gene: TRBV5-4; clone size: -
CDR3 DNA: TGTGCCAGCAGCTCACACACTAGCGGGGGGACCGAGCAGTTCTTC; CDR3 protein: CASSSHTSGGTEQFF; D gene: TRBD2; J gene: TRBJ2-1; V gene: TRBV7-9; clone size: -
CDR3 DNA: TGTGCCAGCAGCTTAGAGTGGAGGGTTAGCGTCTACGAGCAGTACTTC; CDR3 protein: CASSLEWRVSVYEQYF; D gene: -; J gene: TRBJ2-7; V gene: TRBV7-2; clone size: -
CDR3 DNA: TGTGCCAGCAGCTTAGTTCCGGGGGGGGAATTAAATGAGCAGTTCTTC; CDR3 protein: CASSLVPGGELNEQFF; D gene: TRBD2; J gene: TRBJ2-1; V gene: TRBV11-3; clone size: once
CDR3 DNA: TGTGCCAGCAGCCCCTCTGTTGGGGCAGGAAACTATGGCTACACCTTC; CDR3 protein: CASSPSVGAGNYGYTF; D gene: -; J gene: TRBJ1-2; V gene: TRBV7-2; clone size: -
CDR3 DNA: TGTGCCAGCAGCTTGTATTCCCCGGGCCCCAATGAGCAGTTCTTC; CDR3 protein: CASSLYSPGPNEQFF; D gene: -; J gene: TRBJ2-1; V gene: TRBV5-6; clone size: -
CDR3 DNA: TGTGCCAGCGGGGCGGGGGGTTCACGTGGCTACACCTTC; CDR3 protein: CASGAGGSRGYTF; D gene: -; J gene: TRBJ1-2; V gene: TRBV9; clone size: -
CDR3 DNA: TGTGCCAGCAGCCTATACGGGGGGTTCACCTCTGGGGCCAACGTCCTGACTTTC; CDR3 protein: CASSLYGGFTSGANVLTF; D gene: TRBD2; J gene: TRBJ2-6; V gene: TRBV13; clone size: -
CDR3 DNA: TGTGCCAGCAGCTTTGGGGGAGAAGAGACCCAGTACTTC; CDR3 protein: CASSFGGEETQYF; D gene: -; J gene: TRBJ2-5; V gene: TRBV11-2; clone size: -
CDR3 DNA: TGTGCCAGCAGTGAGGAACTAGCGGATCATACGCAGTATTTT; CDR3 protein: CASSEELADHTQYF; D gene: TRBD2; J gene: TRBJ2-3; V gene: TRBV2; clone size: few
CDR3 DNA: TGTGCCAGCAGCCAAGAAGGAGGCGGACCTCGGCAGTTCTTC; CDR3 protein: CASSQEGGGPRQFF; D gene: -; J gene: TRBJ2-1; V gene: TRBV3-1/TRBV3-2; clone size: -
CDR3 DNA: TGTGCCAGCAGCGTAGCAGGACAGGGGGCGGCAGAGACCCAGTACTTC; CDR3 protein: CASSVAGQGAAETQYF; D gene: TRBD1; J gene: TRBJ2-5; V gene: TRBV9; clone size: -
CDR3 DNA: TGTGCCAGCAGTGAGTGGCAGGGGGGGCTTGGAGAAAAACTGTTTTTT; CDR3 protein: CASSEWQGGLGEKLFF; D gene: TRBD1; J gene: TRBJ1-4; V gene: TRBV2; clone size: -
CDR3 DNA: TGTGCCAGCAGCGACGACAGGGCGGCTCAGCCCCAGCATTTT; CDR3 protein: CASSDDRAAQPQHF; D gene: TRBD1; J gene: TRBJ1-5; V gene: TRBV6-5; clone size: -
CDR3 DNA: TGTGCCACCCAGGGAGGGAGTGTCACTGAAGCTTTCTTT; CDR3 protein: CATQGGSVTEAFF; D gene: -; J gene: TRBJ1-1; V gene: TRBV27; clone size: -
CDR3 DNA: TGTGCCACCAGTGATCCACTTGGCTACACCTTC; CDR3 protein: CATSDPLGYTF; D gene: -; J gene: TRBJ1-2; V gene: TRBV24-1; clone size: -
CDR3 DNA: TGTGCCAGCACGCGGTCCGGGACCCAACTGTTTTTT; CDR3 protein: CASTRSGTQLFF; D gene: -; J gene: TRBJ1-4; V gene: TRBV12-3/TRBV12-4; clone size: once
CDR3 DNA: TGTGCCAGCAGCCAGCAACCGGGACAGGGGTTGGATACTGAAGCTTTCTTT; CDR3 protein: CASSQQPGQGLDTEAFF; D gene: TRBD1; J gene: TRBJ1-1; V gene: TRBV5-4; clone size: -
CDR3 DNA: TGTGCCAGCGAAGGTGCAGGGCGATCTGGAAACACCATATATTTT; CDR3 protein: CASEGAGRSGNTIYF; D gene: -; J gene: TRBJ1-3; V gene: TRBV3-1/TRBV3-2; clone size: -
CDR3 DNA: TGTGCCATCAGTGAGTACCGAGACAGGAGCTACTATGGCTACACCTTC; CDR3 protein: CAISEYRDRSYYGYTF; D gene: -; J gene: TRBJ1-2; V gene: TRBV10-3; clone size: -
CDR3 DNA: TGCGCCAGCAGCCAAGTCGGGGCACCGCTCTATGGCTACACCTTC; CDR3 protein: CASSQVGAPLYGYTF; D gene: -; J gene: TRBJ1-2; V gene: TRBV4-1; clone size: -
CDR3 DNA: TGTGCCAGCAGTTACTGGACGGATCACTCTGGAAACACCATATATTTT; CDR3 protein: CASSYWTDHSGNTIYF; D gene: -; J gene: TRBJ1-3; V gene: TRBV6-5; clone size: -
CDR3 DNA: TGTGCCAGCAGGGGGGACGGTCGTAATCAGCCCCAGCATTTT; CDR3 protein: CASRGDGRNQPQHF; D gene: -; J gene: TRBJ1-5; V gene: TRBV28; clone size: -
CDR3 DNA: TGTGCCAGCTCGGGACAGAATAGCAATCAGCCCCAGCATTTT; CDR3 protein: CASSGQNSNQPQHF; D gene: TRBD1; J gene: TRBJ1-5; V gene: TRBV18; clone size: -
CDR3 DNA: TGTGCCAGCAGCTTAGAACAGGGGTTCAGGGCCTACGAGCAGTACTTC; CDR3 protein: CASSLEQGFRAYEQYF; D gene: TRBD1; J gene: TRBJ2-7; V gene: TRBV7-2; clone size: -
CDR3 DNA: TGTGCCAGCAGCCAAGATGAGGCCGGGACAGGGATCGGAAAACTGTTTTTT; CDR3 protein: CASSQDEAGTGIGKLFF; D gene: TRBD1; J gene: TRBJ1-4; V gene: TRBV3-1/TRBV3-2; clone size: -
CDR3 DNA: TGTGCCAGCACCCGATCCCGGCCTCCTCAAGAGACCCAGTACTTC; CDR3 protein: CASTRSRPPQETQYF; D gene: -; J gene: TRBJ2-5; V gene: TRBV6-5; clone size: -
CDR3 DNA: TGTGCCAGCAGCCCCAGACTAGCGGGAGGCAGCTCCTACGAGCAGTACTTC; CDR3 protein: CASSPRLAGGSSYEQYF; D gene: TRBD2; J gene: TRBJ2-7; V gene: TRBV7-8; clone size: -
CDR3 DNA: TGTGCCAGCAGCGTAGCTTGGGCCTCCGAGAAGTACTTC; CDR3 protein: CASSVAWASEKYF; D gene: -; J gene: TRBJ2-5; V gene: TRBV9; clone size: -
CDR3 DNA: TGTGCCAGTAGTACGGAAAGGGACTCTGTTAACTATGGCTACACCTTC; CDR3 protein: CASSTERDSVNYGYTF; D gene: -; J gene: TRBJ1-2; V gene: TRBV19; clone size: few
CDR3 DNA: TGTGCCTGGAGTAGGGGGGCGAGCAATCAGCCCCAGCATTTT; CDR3 protein: CAWSRGASNQPQHF; D gene: -; J gene: TRBJ1-5; V gene: TRBV30; clone size: -
CDR3 DNA: TGCAGCGTTGCCGACCTGACTAGCGGGGGCTTTGAGGAGCAGTTCTTC; CDR3 protein: CSVADLTSGGFEEQFF; D gene: TRBD2; J gene: TRBJ2-1; V gene: TRBV29-1; clone size: few
CDR3 DNA: TGTGCCAGCAGCTCCCGGGACGGCTATAATTCACCCCTCCACTTT; CDR3 protein: CASSSRDGYNSPLHF; D gene: -; J gene: TRBJ1-6; V gene: TRBV7-9; clone size: -
CDR3 DNA: TGTGCCAGCTCCCAATGGGGTACAGGGTCCTCCTACGAGCAGTACTTC; CDR3 protein: CASSQWGTGSSYEQYF; D gene: -; J gene: TRBJ2-7; V gene: TRBV18; clone size: few
CDR3 DNA: TGTGCCAGCAGCAAAGTAGGACCTAGCGGGAGCCGACCCCTAGCCAAAAACATTCAGTACTTC; CDR3 protein: CASSKVGPSGSRPLAKNIQYF; D gene: -; J gene: TRBJ2-4; V gene: TRBV21-1; clone size: once
CDR3 DNA: TGCAGCGTCGGGACAGAGGATGCAACTAATGAAAAACTGTTTTTT; CDR3 protein: CSVGTEDATNEKLFF; D gene: TRBD1; J gene: TRBJ1-4; V gene: TRBV29-1; clone size: -
CDR3 DNA: TGTGCCAGTAGTACCCCGACCGTCACAGATACGCAGTATTTT; CDR3 protein: CASSTPTVTDTQYF; D gene: -; J gene: TRBJ2-3; V gene: TRBV19; clone size: -
CDR3 DNA: TGTGCCAGCAGACTTCAGGGGGGCTCCTACGAGCAGTACTTC; CDR3 protein: CASRLQGGSYEQYF; D gene: -; J gene: TRBJ2-7; V gene: TRBV25-1; clone size: -
CDR3 DNA: TGTGCCAGCAGCTTAGACAGGGACACAGATACGCAGTATTTT; CDR3 protein: CASSLDRDTDTQYF; D gene: -; J gene: TRBJ2-3; V gene: TRBV7-8; clone size: -
CDR3 DNA: TGTGCCAGCAGCAACGGACTTTACGAGAACACTGAAGCTTTCTTT; CDR3 protein: CASSNGLYENTEAFF; D gene: -; J gene: TRBJ1-1; V gene: TRBV21-1; clone size: -
CDR3 DNA: TGTGCCAGCAGCCAAGCGGGCCATAGCAATCAGCCCCAGCATTTT; CDR3 protein: CASSQAGHSNQPQHF; D gene: -; J gene: TRBJ1-5; V gene: TRBV3-1/TRBV3-2; clone size: -
CDR3 DNA: TGCGCCAGCAGCTTGACGAGTAATCAGCCCCAGCATTTT; CDR3 protein: CASSLTSNQPQHF; D gene: -; J gene: TRBJ1-5; V gene: TRBV5-1; clone size: -
CDR3 DNA: TGTGCCAGCGTGATAGCCTCTAGCACAGATACGCAGTATTTT; CDR3 protein: CASVIASSTDTQYF; D gene: -; J gene: TRBJ2-3; V gene: TRBV2; clone size: once
CDR3 DNA: TGTGCCACCAGTGATATGGGTACTAGCGGAAACCAAGAGACCCAGTACTTC; CDR3 protein: CATSDMGTSGNQETQYF; D gene: TRBD2; J gene: TRBJ2-5; V gene: TRBV24-1; clone size: -
CDR3 DNA: TGTGCCTGGAGTCGGAAAGGGACTAGCGGTGACAATGAGCAGTTCTTC; CDR3 protein: CAWSRKGTSGDNEQFF; D gene: TRBD2; J gene: TRBJ2-1; V gene: TRBV30; clone size: -
CDR3 DNA: TGTGCCTGGAGTCCCCCGCGGGGTTCGGGTTCACCCCTCCACTTT; CDR3 protein: CAWSPPRGSGSPLHF; D gene: -; J gene: TRBJ1-6; V gene: TRBV30; clone size: -
CDR3 DNA: TGTGCCAGCAGTCCGCCTTATAGGCAGAAAGCTTTCTTT; CDR3 protein: CASSPPYRQKAFF; D gene: -; J gene: TRBJ1-1; V gene: TRBV12-3/TRBV12-4; clone size: -
CDR3 DNA: TGCAGTGCTAGCGGCACAGATACGCAGTATTTT; CDR3 protein: CSASGTDTQYF; D gene: -; J gene: TRBJ2-3; V gene: TRBV20-1; clone size: -
CDR3 DNA: TGTGCCATCGCCAACGAAGGAGGCACCGGGGAGCTGTTTTTT; CDR3 protein: CAIANEGGTGELFF; D gene: -; J gene: TRBJ2-2; V gene: TRBV10-3; clone size: -
CDR3 DNA: TGTGCCAGCAGCGGGGGAAGAGCAGATACGCAGTATTTT; CDR3 protein: CASSGGRADTQYF; D gene: -; J gene: TRBJ2-3; V gene: TRBV6-4; clone size: -
CDR3 DNA: TGTGCCAGCAGCGCGGTCACTGGGGCCAACGTCCTGACTTTC; CDR3 protein: CASSAVTGANVLTF; D gene: -; J gene: TRBJ2-6; V gene: TRBV7-9; clone size: -
CDR3 DNA: TGTGCCAGCAGCTTACCTCTAGGGGCCCCCCATGAAAAACTGTTTTTT; CDR3 protein: CASSLPLGAPHEKLFF; D gene: -; J gene: TRBJ1-4; V gene: TRBV5-8; clone size: -
CDR3 DNA: TGTGCCAGCAGAGAAGGCGGGACTCAGCCCCAGCATTTT; CDR3 protein: CASREGGTQPQHF; D gene: -; J gene: TRBJ1-5; V gene: TRBV28; clone size: few
CDR3 DNA: TGTGCCAGCAGCTTAGTAGTAGCCTACGCTAGCACAGATACGCAGTATTTT; CDR3 protein: CASSLVVAYASTDTQYF; D gene: -; J gene: TRBJ2-3; V gene: TRBV7-9; clone size: -